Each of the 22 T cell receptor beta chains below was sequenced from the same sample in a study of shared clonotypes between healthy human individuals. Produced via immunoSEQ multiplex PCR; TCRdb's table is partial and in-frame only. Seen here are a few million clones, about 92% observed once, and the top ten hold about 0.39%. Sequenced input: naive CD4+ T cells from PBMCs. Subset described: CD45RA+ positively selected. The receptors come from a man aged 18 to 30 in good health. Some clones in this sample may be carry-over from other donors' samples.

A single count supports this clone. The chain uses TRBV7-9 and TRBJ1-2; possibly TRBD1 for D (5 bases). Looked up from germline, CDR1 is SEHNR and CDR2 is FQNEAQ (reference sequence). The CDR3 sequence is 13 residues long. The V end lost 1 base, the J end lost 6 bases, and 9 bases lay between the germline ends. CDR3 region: CASSLVRDHGYTF. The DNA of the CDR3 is TGTGCCAGCAGCTTAGTCAGGGACCATGGCTACACCTTC.

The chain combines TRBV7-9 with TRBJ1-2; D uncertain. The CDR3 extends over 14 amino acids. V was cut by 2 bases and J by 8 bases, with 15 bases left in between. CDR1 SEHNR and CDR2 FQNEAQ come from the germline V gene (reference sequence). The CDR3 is CASSLTDDQGGYTF. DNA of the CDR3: TGTGCCAGCAGCTTAACGGACGACCAAGGAGGCTACACCTTC.

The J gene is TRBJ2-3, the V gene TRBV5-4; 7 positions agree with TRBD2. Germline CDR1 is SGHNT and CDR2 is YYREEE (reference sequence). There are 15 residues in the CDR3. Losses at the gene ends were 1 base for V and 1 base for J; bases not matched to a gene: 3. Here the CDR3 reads CASSLPSGGTDTQYF. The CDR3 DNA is TGTGCCAGCAGCTTGCCTAGCGGAGGCACAGATACGCAGTATTTT. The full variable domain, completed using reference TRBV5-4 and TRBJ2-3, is ETGVTQSPTHLIKTRGQQVTLRCSSQSGHNTVSWYQQALGQGPQFIFQYYREEENGRGNFPPRFSGLQFPNYSSELNVNALELDDSALYLCASSLPSGGTDTQYFGPGTRLTVL.

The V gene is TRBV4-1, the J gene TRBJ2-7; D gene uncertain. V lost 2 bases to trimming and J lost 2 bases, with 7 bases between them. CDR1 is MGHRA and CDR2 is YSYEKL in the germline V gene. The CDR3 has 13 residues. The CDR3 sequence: CASSQRRAYEQYF. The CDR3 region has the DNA TGCGCCAGCAGCCAACGCCGGGCCTACGAGCAGTACTTC.

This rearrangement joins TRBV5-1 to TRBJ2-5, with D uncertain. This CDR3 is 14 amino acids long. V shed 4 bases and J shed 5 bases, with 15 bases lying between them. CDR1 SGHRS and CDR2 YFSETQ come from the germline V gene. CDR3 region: CASSPRESGETQYF. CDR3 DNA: TGCGCCAGCAGCCCCCGTGAGTCTGGGGAGACCCAGTACTTC.

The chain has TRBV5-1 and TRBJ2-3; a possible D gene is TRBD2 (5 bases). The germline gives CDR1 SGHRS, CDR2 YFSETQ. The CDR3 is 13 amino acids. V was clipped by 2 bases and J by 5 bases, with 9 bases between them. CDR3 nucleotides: TGCGCCAGCAGCTTCGGGGTGGAAGATACGCAGTATTTT. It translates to CASSFGVEDTQYF.

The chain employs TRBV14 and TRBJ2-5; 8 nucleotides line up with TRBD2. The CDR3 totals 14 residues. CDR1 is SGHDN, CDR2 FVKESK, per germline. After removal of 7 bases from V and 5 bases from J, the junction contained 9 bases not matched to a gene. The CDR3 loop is CASKPFGGRETQYF. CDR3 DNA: TGTGCCAGCAAACCTTTTGGCGGGAGGGAGACCCAGTACTTC.

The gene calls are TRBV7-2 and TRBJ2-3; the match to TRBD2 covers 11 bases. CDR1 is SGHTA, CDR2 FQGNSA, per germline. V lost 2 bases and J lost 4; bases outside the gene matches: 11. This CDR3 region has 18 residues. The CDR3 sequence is CASSLRLAGGPTADTQYF. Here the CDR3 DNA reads TGTGCCAGCAGCTTACGGCTAGCGGGAGGCCCTACTGCAGATACGCAGTATTTT.

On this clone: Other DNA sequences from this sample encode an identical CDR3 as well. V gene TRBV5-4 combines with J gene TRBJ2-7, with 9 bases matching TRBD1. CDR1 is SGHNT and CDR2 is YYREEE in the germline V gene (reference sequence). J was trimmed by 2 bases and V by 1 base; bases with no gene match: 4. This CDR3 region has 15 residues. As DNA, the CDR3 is TGTGCCAGCAGCTTGAAGACAGGGGGGGCCTACGAGCAGTACTTC. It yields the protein CASSLKTGGAYEQYF.

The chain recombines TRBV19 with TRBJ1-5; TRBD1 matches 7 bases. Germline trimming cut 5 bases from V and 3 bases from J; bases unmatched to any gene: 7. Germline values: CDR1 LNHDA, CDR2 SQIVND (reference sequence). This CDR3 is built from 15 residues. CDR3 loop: CASSATGAVNQPQHF. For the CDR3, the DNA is TGTGCCAGTAGTGCCACAGGGGCGGTCAATCAGCCCCAGCATTTT.

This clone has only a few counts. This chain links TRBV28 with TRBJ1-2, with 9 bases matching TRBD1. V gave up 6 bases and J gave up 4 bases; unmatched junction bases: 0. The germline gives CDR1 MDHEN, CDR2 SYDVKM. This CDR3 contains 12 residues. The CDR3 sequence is CASRTGGYGYTF. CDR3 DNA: TGTGCCAGCAGGACAGGGGGCTATGGCTACACCTTC.

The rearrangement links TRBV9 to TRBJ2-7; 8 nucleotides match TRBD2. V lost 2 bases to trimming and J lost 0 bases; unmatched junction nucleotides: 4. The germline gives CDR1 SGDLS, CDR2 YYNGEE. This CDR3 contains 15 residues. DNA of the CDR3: TGTGCCAGCAGCGTTAGCGGGACCTTCTCCTACGAGCAGTACTTC. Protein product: CASSVSGTFSYEQYF.

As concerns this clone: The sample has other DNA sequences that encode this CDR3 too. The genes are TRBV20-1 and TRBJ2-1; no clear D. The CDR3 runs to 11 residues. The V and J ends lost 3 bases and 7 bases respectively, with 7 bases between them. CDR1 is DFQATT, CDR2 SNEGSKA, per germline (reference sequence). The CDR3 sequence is CSASLDNEQFF. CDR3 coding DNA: TGCAGTGCTAGCCTAGATAATGAGCAGTTCTTC.

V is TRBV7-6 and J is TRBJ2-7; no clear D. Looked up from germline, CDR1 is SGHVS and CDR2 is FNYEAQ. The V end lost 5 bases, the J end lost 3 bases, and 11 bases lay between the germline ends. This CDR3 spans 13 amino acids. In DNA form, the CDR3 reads TGTGCCAGCAGCACCCAACAATTCTACGAGCAGTACTTC. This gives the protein CASSTQQFYEQYF.

The CDR3 region is CASLPPAQETQYF. The CDR3 DNA reads TGTGCCAGCCTCCCCCCGGCTCAAGAGACCCAGTACTTC. The rearrangement links TRBV7-9 to TRBJ2-5; D uncertain. CDR1 and CDR2 (germline): SEHNR, FQNEAQ (reference sequence). V lost 8 bases and J lost 2, with 12 bases in between. CDR3 length equals 13 residues.

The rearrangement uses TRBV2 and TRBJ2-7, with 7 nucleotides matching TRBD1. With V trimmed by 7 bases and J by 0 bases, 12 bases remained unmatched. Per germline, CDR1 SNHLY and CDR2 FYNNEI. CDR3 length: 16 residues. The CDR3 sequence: CASTDSDRRSSYEQYF. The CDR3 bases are TGTGCCAGCACAGATTCGGACAGGCGGAGCTCCTACGAGCAGTACTTC.

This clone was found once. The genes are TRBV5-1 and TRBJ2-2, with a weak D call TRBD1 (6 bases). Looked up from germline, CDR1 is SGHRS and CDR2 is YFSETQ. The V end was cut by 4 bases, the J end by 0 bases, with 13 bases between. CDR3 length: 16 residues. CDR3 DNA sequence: TGCGCCAGCAGCGCCCGGACAGTCGCGAACACCGGGGAGCTGTTTTTT. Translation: CASSARTVANTGELFF.

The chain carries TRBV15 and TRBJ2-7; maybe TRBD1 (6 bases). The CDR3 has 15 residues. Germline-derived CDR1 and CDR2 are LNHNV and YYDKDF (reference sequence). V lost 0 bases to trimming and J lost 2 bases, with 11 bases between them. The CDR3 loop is CATSRDRNRAYEQYF. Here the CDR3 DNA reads TGTGCCACCAGCAGAGATCGGAACAGGGCCTACGAGCAGTACTTC.

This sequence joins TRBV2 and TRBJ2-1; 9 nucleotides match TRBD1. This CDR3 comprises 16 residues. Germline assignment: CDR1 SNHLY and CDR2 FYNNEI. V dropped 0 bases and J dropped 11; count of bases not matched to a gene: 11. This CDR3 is CASSEALLGTGYQQFF. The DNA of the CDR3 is TGTGCCAGCAGTGAAGCGCTTCTCGGGACAGGGTATCAGCAGTTCTTC.

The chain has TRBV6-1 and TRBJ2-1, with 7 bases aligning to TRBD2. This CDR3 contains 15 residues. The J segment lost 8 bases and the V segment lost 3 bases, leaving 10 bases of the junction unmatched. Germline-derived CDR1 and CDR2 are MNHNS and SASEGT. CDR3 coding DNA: TGTGCCAGCAGTGAGGGAGGAGCGGGGTCCTATGAGCAGTTCTTC. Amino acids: CASSEGGAGSYEQFF.

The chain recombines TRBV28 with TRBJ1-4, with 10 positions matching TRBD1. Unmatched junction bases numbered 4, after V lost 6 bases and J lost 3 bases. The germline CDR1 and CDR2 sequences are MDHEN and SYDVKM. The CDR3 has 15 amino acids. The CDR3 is CASSDRGLSNEKLFF. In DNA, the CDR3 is TGTGCCAGCAGCGACAGGGGGCTTTCTAATGAAAAACTGTTTTTT.

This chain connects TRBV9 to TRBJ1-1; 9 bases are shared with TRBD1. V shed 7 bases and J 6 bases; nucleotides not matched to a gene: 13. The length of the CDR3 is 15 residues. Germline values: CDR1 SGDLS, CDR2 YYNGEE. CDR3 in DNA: TGTGCCAGCCGCCCCGAACAGGGGGCGTTTGCTGAAGCTTTCTTT. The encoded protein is CASRPEQGAFAEAFF.